This T cell receptor beta chain appears in the sequencing data of a study of vaccination and CD4 T cells after COVID-19. Study overall: Post-diagnosis, post-COVID samples were collected after a median about 100 days, ranging 35 to 161.

Points on this clonotype: Its antigen is not known.

The germline CDR1 and CDR2 sequences are SGDLS and YYNGEE. J gave up 5 bases and V 0 bases, and 9 bases lay outside the gene matches. CDR3 length: 17 residues. With the Oncomine TCR Beta short-read assay, DNA from cultured CD4+ T cells was sequenced. TCRdb ran MiXCR on the PCR reads and lists one entry per CDR3 protein. Here the sample spans 4,500 to 6,500 distinct CDR3 sequences, 30% to 35% being singletons. Specified treatment: roughly ten-day PBMC culture with coronavirus spike peptide pools or control peptides (ViraFEST assay). The clonotype comes from a human donor who had recovered from COVID-19. This specimen was CD4+ T cells from blood, cultured in vitro, taken after SARS-CoV-2 vaccination. The chain has TRBV9 and TRBJ2-5; 11 bases are shared with TRBD2. CDR3 sequence: CASSVGSSGGTGETQYF. The CDR3 coding sequence is TGTGCCAGCAGCGTAGGATCTAGCGGGGGGACCGGGGAGACCCAGTACTTC.